The 27 T cell receptor beta chains below were found in one sample sequenced in a study of cytomegalovirus exposure and HLA in healthy donors. PCR employed 60 Vbeta and 13 Jbeta primers. The assay was immunoSEQ multiplex PCR, and TCRdb's table has in-frame clones only and misses some. The sample has approximately 98,000 clones; under 85% are singletons. Sequencing input: PBMCs. Receptor source: a young man in good health and CMV-seropositive.

V is TRBV6-6 and J is TRBJ1-2, with 8 bases matching TRBD1. Germline V gene lookup returns CDR1 MNHNY and CDR2 SVGAGI (reference sequence). The CDR3 has 15 residues. Trimming cost V 6 bases and J 5 bases; bases outside gene matches: 11. CDR3 in amino acids: CASSFPRDRIYGYTF. The CDR3 DNA sequence: TGTGCCAGCAGCTTCCCCCGGGACAGGATTTATGGCTACACCTTC.

Comments on this clone: Sequence at one end of the junction differs from germline and may be a read error. Other DNA sequences in this specimen translate into the identical CDR3. The V gene is TRBV12-5, the J gene TRBJ2-5; 7 bases map to TRBD1. The CDR3 spans 16 residues. In germline, CDR1 is LGHNT, CDR2 FRNRAP. CDR3 bases: TGTGCTAGCGGTTCGACAACCGACAGGGACCAAGAGACCCAGTACTTC. This sequence encodes CASGSTTDRDQETQYF.

The V call is TRBV28, the J call TRBJ1-1, with D possibly being TRBD1 (6 bases). Per the germline V gene, CDR1 is MDHEN and CDR2 is SYDVKM. V shed 5 bases and J shed 5 bases, with 15 bases lying between them. CDR3 size: 14 residues. The CDR3 here is CASSRTEGFTEAFF. In DNA form, the CDR3 reads TGTGCCAGCAGTAGGACAGAAGGTTTTACTGAAGCTTTCTTT.

CDR3 protein: CASRVTTGVCTF. The CDR3 DNA sequence: TGTGCCAGCAGGGTAACCACAGGGGTATGCACCTTC. V usage is TRBV6-1 and J usage is TRBJ1-2, with 7 bases that match TRBD1. Germline V lookup: CDR1 MNHNS, CDR2 SASEGT. This CDR3 comprises 12 residues. V lost 6 bases to trimming and J lost 13 bases; unmatched junction nucleotides: 11.

The chain couples TRBV18 to TRBJ1-1; the D is unclear. This CDR3 region has 15 residues. Germline V gene sequence: CDR1 KGHSH, CDR2 LQKENI. V was trimmed by 3 bases and J by 0 bases, leaving 11 bases between them. The CDR3 bases are TGTGCCAGCTCACCTTCGGGTCAGATGAACACTGAAGCTTTCTTT. Translation: CASSPSGQMNTEAFF.

The sample holds a few counts of this clone. The chain has TRBV6-4 and TRBJ1-2, with a tentative D call TRBD1 (5 bases). CDR1 and CDR2 (germline): MRHNA, SNTAGT. The CDR3 covers 13 residues. V lost 6 bases, J lost 6 bases, and 14 bases lay in between. CDR3 loop: CASRKSTRDGYTF. In DNA form, the CDR3 reads TGTGCCAGCAGAAAGTCCACCAGGGATGGCTACACCTTC.

The chain recombines TRBV29-1 with TRBJ1-5; D unclear. V dropped 4 bases and J dropped 2 bases, with 6 bases sitting between them. The CDR3 is 12 residues long. Germline-derived CDR1 and CDR2 are SQVTM and ANQGSEA. The CDR3 DNA is TGCAGCGTTGCTAATCGCAATCAGCCCCAGCATTTT. It yields the protein CSVANRNQPQHF.

This clone was counted once. This chain uses TRBV18 with TRBJ2-7, with TRBD2 matching over 7 bases. V shed 9 bases and J 3 bases; nucleotides not matched to a gene: 11. Germline loops: CDR1 KGHSH, CDR2 LQKENI. The CDR3 consists of 14 residues. CDR3 coding DNA: TGTGCCAGTGCCGGTGCGGGGGAAAACTACGAGCAGTACTTC. It translates to CASAGAGENYEQYF.

V and J are TRBV5-4 and TRBJ2-3; possibly TRBD1 for D (5 bases). Germline lookup yields CDR1 SGHNT and CDR2 YYREEE (reference sequence). Trimming removed 0 bases from V and 3 bases from J, with 8 bases in between. The CDR3 has 14 amino acids. The CDR3 loop reads CASSLVGATDTQYF. Here the CDR3 DNA reads TGTGCCAGCAGCTTGGTTGGGGCAACAGATACGCAGTATTTT.

The V call is TRBV4-1, the J call TRBJ2-2; a possible D gene is TRBD1 (6 bases). Germline V CDR1 and CDR2: MGHRA, YSYEKL. With 3 bases removed from V and 5 bases from J, the gap between germline ends came to 22 bases. The CDR3 has 18 amino acids. The CDR3 reads CASSHTFYRDIGTGELFF. The CDR3 DNA follows: TGCGCCAGCAGCCATACTTTTTACCGGGACATTGGGACCGGGGAGCTGTTTTTT.

The CDR3 DNA reads as TGCGCCAGCAGCGGGCTAGGGCGGGACACTGAAGCTTTCTTT. Translating it yields CASSGLGRDTEAFF. V and J are TRBV5-1 and TRBJ1-1; D is undetermined. Germline lookup yields CDR1 SGHRS and CDR2 YFSETQ. V dropped 4 bases and J dropped 3 bases, with 13 bases sitting between them. CDR3 size: 14 residues.

The V call is TRBV27, the J call TRBJ1-1; 8 bases align to TRBD1. Losses at the gene ends were 2 bases for V and 4 bases for J; bases not matched to a gene: 3. CDR3 length: 14 residues. Per germline, CDR1 MNHEY and CDR2 SMNVEV (reference sequence). CDR3 nucleotide sequence: TGTGCCAGCAGTTTACAGGGGGCGCCCACTGAAGCTTTCTTT. Residues: CASSLQGAPTEAFF.

The V call is TRBV9, the J call TRBJ2-3; tentative D call: TRBD2 (8 bases). Per germline, CDR1 SGDLS and CDR2 YYNGEE. CDR3 length equals 15 residues. Trimming cost V 7 bases and J 6 bases, with 21 bases left between them. CDR3: CASGTAGVAGDTQYF. The CDR3 bases are TGTGCCAGCGGGACAGCCGGGGTAGCGGGGGATACGCAGTATTTT.

The genes are TRBV9 and TRBJ2-3; D perhaps matches TRBD2 (6 bases). V lost 6 bases, J lost 1 base, and 12 bases lay in between. This CDR3 region has 14 residues. The germline gives CDR1 SGDLS, CDR2 YYNGEE. The DNA for the CDR3 is TGTGCCAGCAAAAGGGACTCTCGCACAGATACGCAGTATTTT. As protein: CASKRDSRTDTQYF. The whole variable domain, remainder taken from reference TRBV9 and TRBJ2-3, is DSGVTQTPKHLITATGQRVTLRCSPRSGDLSVYWYQQSLDQGLQFLIQYYNGEERAKGNILERFSAQQFPDLHSELNLSSLELGDSALYFCASKRDSRTDTQYFGPGTRLTVL.

The chain combines TRBV7-8 with TRBJ2-7; 9 bases agree with TRBD2. CDR3 length: 14 amino acids. In germline, CDR1 is SGHVS, CDR2 FQNEAQ. Germline trimming cut 6 bases from V and 1 base from J; bases unmatched to any gene: 4. The CDR3 DNA sequence: TGTGCCAGCAGAAAAACTAGCGGGTCCTACGAGCAGTACTTC. Translating it yields CASRKTSGSYEQYF.

V gene TRBV5-1 combines with J gene TRBJ1-5, with a possible D match to TRBD1 (5 bases). This CDR3 is built from 15 residues. V lost 1 base to trimming and J lost 2 bases, with 10 bases between them. Germline V gene data show CDR1 as SGHRS and CDR2 as YFSETQ. The chain's CDR3 is CASSLTGGGNQPQHF. DNA of the CDR3: TGCGCCAGCAGCTTGACAGGAGGGGGCAATCAGCCCCAGCATTTT.

The chain employs TRBV11-2 and TRBJ1-5, with TRBD1 matching 8 bases. V shed 5 bases, J shed 7 bases, and the junction held 4 bases outside the gene matches. The CDR3 runs 13 residues. Per the germline V gene, CDR1 is SGHAT and CDR2 is FQNNGV. The CDR3 DNA reads TGTGCCAGCAGCCAAGACAGGGGACAGCCCCAGCATTTT. It specifies CASSQDRGQPQHF. The full variable domain, its missing parts supplied by reference TRBV11-2 and TRBJ1-5, is EAGVAQSPRYKIIEKRQSVAFWCNPISGHATLYWYQQILGQGPKLLIQFQNNGVVDDSQLPKDRFSAERLKGVDSTLKIQPAKLEDSAVYLCASSQDRGQPQHFGDGTRLSIL.

The chain employs TRBV7-8 and TRBJ1-2, with D perhaps TRBD1 (6 bases). Germline CDR1 SGHVS, CDR2 FQNEAQ. Trimming stripped 5 bases from V and 4 bases from J, with 17 bases between. The CDR3 is made up of 15 amino acids. CDR3 in amino acids: CASSVHRESFYGYTF. DNA of the CDR3: TGTGCCAGCAGCGTGCACAGGGAATCATTCTATGGCTACACCTTC.

The chain recombines TRBV27 with TRBJ2-7; D might be TRBD1 (6 bases). The V gene's germline CDR1 is MNHEY and CDR2 SMNVEV (reference sequence). The ends were cut back, 8 bases at V and 0 bases at J, with 8 bases in the middle. This CDR3 contains 12 residues. DNA of the CDR3: TGTGCCAGCGGGGGCAACTCCTACGAGCAGTACTTC. Its translation: CASGGNSYEQYF.

This clone was found once. This rearrangement joins TRBV27 to TRBJ1-2; D is ambiguous. V shed 6 bases and J shed 2 bases, with 13 bases lying between them. Germline loops: CDR1 MNHEY, CDR2 SMNVEV (reference sequence). The CDR3 totals 14 residues. The CDR3 bases are TGTGCCAGCAGGGTAGGAGGTATCAACTATGGCTACACCTTC. Protein product: CASRVGGINYGYTF.

V and J are TRBV6-1 and TRBJ1-1; D is undetermined. CDR3 length: 11 amino acids. Trimming cost V 10 bases and J 4 bases, with 10 bases left between them. CDR1 is MNHNS and CDR2 is SASEGT in the germline V gene. The DNA of the CDR3 is TGTGCCACCAGGATGAGCACTGAAGCTTTCTTT. This codes for CATRMSTEAFF.

In regard to this clone: The junction shows a germline mismatch at one end, possibly a read error. This rearrangement joins TRBV7-9 to TRBJ2-3; 7 nucleotides line up with TRBD2. The CDR3 totals 15 residues. From germline, CDR1 is SEHNR and CDR2 FQNEAQ (reference sequence). Here the CDR3 DNA reads TGTGCCAGCAGCCCTGTTTCACTAGCGTCAGATGCGCAGTATTTT. It is translated as CASSPVSLASDAQYF.

Only a few counts were recorded for this clone. The chain links TRBV15 to TRBJ1-5; 7 bases match TRBD1. The CDR3 covers 16 residues. Germline trimming cut 0 bases from V and 4 bases from J; bases unmatched to any gene: 6. CDR1 LNHNV and CDR2 YYDKDF come from the germline V gene (reference sequence). The CDR3: CATSRDRGWVNQPQHF. In DNA form, the CDR3 reads TGTGCCACCAGCAGAGACAGGGGGTGGGTAAATCAGCCCCAGCATTTT.

This chain links TRBV7-9 with TRBJ1-5; 12 nucleotides align to TRBD1. CDR3 length: 15 amino acids. CDR1 is SEHNR and CDR2 is FQNEAQ in the germline V gene (reference sequence). With V trimmed by 3 bases and J by 3 bases, 0 bases remained unmatched. CDR3 bases: TGTGCCAGCAGCTTGGGACAGGGGGCCAATCAGCCCCAGCATTTT. It is translated as CASSLGQGANQPQHF.

This clone was seen only once. The V call is TRBV30, the J call TRBJ1-5; the D gene is possibly TRBD1 (6 bases). Trimming took 2 bases from V and 5 from J, leaving 16 bases between them. Germline V lookup: CDR1 GTSNPN, CDR2 SVGIG (reference sequence). This CDR3 has 15 amino acids. CDR3 coding DNA: TGTGCCTGGAGTCCAGTCGGGACAAGGGATCAGCCCCAGCATTTT. It specifies CAWSPVGTRDQPQHF.

The chain uses TRBV18 and TRBJ2-3, with TRBD2 identical over 13 bases. This CDR3 region has 19 residues. The junction had 12 bases not matched to a gene; V was cut back by 2 bases and J by 4 bases. Germline-derived CDR1 and CDR2 are KGHSH and LQKENI. DNA for the CDR3: TGTGCCAGCTCACCAGGTTGGACTAGCGGGGGCCTTAACGCAGATACGCAGTATTTT. This encodes CASSPGWTSGGLNADTQYF. Together with reference TRBV18 and TRBJ2-3, the CDR3 gives the full variable domain: NAGVMQNPRHLVRRRGQEARLRCSPMKGHSHVYWYRQLPEEGLKFMVYLQKENIIDESGMPKERFSAEFPKEGPSILRIQQVVRGDSAAYFCASSPGWTSGGLNADTQYFGPGTRLTVL.

This clone has just a few counts. The chain's CDR3 is CASSHSGGAFQETQYF. The CDR3 DNA reads as TGCGCCAGCAGCCACAGCGGGGGGGCCTTTCAAGAGACCCAGTACTTC. The V and J genes are TRBV5-1 and TRBJ2-5; 10 nucleotides line up with TRBD2. Germline CDR1 reads SGHRS; CDR2 reads YFSETQ. The CDR3 covers 16 residues. The V gene end was trimmed by 4 bases and the J gene end by 2 bases; junction bases not matched to a gene: 8.